This T cell receptor beta chain comes out of a study of shared clonotypes between healthy human individuals. In the case of this clone: Its matching antigen is unknown.

The germline gives CDR1 MDHEN, CDR2 SYDVKM. CDR3 length: 14 residues. J gave up 3 bases and V 4 bases, and 4 bases lay outside the gene matches. Study-level results: Naive subsets generally had larger estimated richness than memory subsets.

CD45RO-negative, CCR7-positively selected cells formed the naive CD8 fraction, excluding terminally differentiated effector memory CD45RA+ cells. Sorted subsets were amplified in replicate PCRs using 200 ng DNA, about 30,000 T cell genomes. Only in-frame clones appear in the TCRdb table, and some are missing; sequencing was by immunoSEQ multiplex PCR. The sample consists of about 590,000 clones, just under 97% of them appearing once. The sequenced sample was naive CD8+ T cells sorted from blood. The source of this sequence is a woman aged 25 to 39 in good health. The V gene is TRBV28, the J gene TRBJ2-7; 9 bases match TRBD1. As DNA, the CDR3 is TGTGCCAGCAGTTCCACAGGGGGCGGCTACGAGCAGTACTTC. This sequence encodes CASSSTGGGYEQYF.